The clone carrying this T cell receptor beta chain was found a few times. This entry is derived from a study of technical replicates of blood from four donors. Clones were read by immunoSEQ multiplex PCR, and TCRdb kept only the in-frame ones, dropping some. The table has some 100,000 clones, roughly 95% seen once; the top ten hold 0.2% to 0.25%. Germline-derived CDR1 and CDR2 are LNHDA and SQIVND (reference sequence). V was pared by 7 bases and J by 7 bases, with 7 bases between. The CDR3 is 11 residues long. Sequenced sample: T cells isolated from PBMCs. This TCR was recovered from a human donor in good health. The gene calls are TRBV19 and TRBJ2-2, with D hard to call. The CDR3: CASTRVGELFF. The DNA of the CDR3 is TGTGCCAGTACCCGAGTCGGGGAGCTGTTTTTT.